Presented here are 20 T cell receptor beta chains from one specimen sequenced in a study of pediatric ulcerative colitis. Repertoires were generated with immunoSEQ multiplex PCR, while TCRdb's copy carries only in-frame clones and drops some. The sample includes 25,000 to 35,000 clones, around 80% of them seen just once. The sequenced material came from blood. The receptors stem from a boy aged 5-17 years with severe ulcerative colitis.

This clone was seen a single time. This chain connects TRBV11-2 to TRBJ2-1; maybe TRBD2 (5 bases). V lost 7 bases, J lost 10 bases, and 14 bases lay in between. CDR3 length equals 12 residues. CDR1 and CDR2 from the germline V gene are SGHAT and FQNNGV. The CDR3 reads CASTREGWEQFF. CDR3 nucleotide sequence: TGTGCCAGCACCCGGGAAGGGTGGGAGCAGTTCTTC.

The rearrangement links TRBV9 to TRBJ1-2; D is possibly TRBD1 (5 bases). The V end lost 3 bases, the J end lost 2 bases, and 11 bases lay between the germline ends. Germline CDR1 SGDLS, CDR2 YYNGEE. The CDR3 contains 14 residues. The CDR3 sequence: CASSGLGANYGYTF. The CDR3 nucleotides read TGTGCCAGCAGCGGTCTCGGGGCAAACTATGGCTACACCTTC. Full variable domain (rest looked up from reference TRBV9 and TRBJ1-2): DSGVTQTPKHLITATGQRVTLRCSPRSGDLSVYWYQQSLDQGLQFLIQYYNGEERAKGNILERFSAQQFPDLHSELNLSSLELGDSALYFCASSGLGANYGYTFGSGTRLTVV.

V usage is TRBV4-3 and J usage is TRBJ1-1, with D possibly matching TRBD1 (6 bases). The CDR3 spans 16 residues. The V and J ends lost 1 base and 6 bases respectively, with 18 bases between them. Germline CDR1 and CDR2: LGHNA and YSLEER. For the CDR3, the DNA is TGCGCCAGCAGCCAAGCGGGGGTAGGGGGGAGCCCTGAAGCTTTCTTT. Translation gives CASSQAGVGGSPEAFF.

In its sample, this clone was seen once. V and J are TRBV6-5 and TRBJ2-7, with D hard to call. Looked up from germline, CDR1 is MNHEY and CDR2 is SVGAGI. The CDR3 consists of 11 residues. Trimming removed 0 bases from V and 5 bases from J, with 2 bases in between. The CDR3 DNA is TGTGCCAGCAGTTACTCGAACGAGCAGTACTTC. This translates into CASSYSNEQYF.

Note on this clone: At one boundary the junction diverges from the germline segment, which might be a read error. J is TRBJ2-7 and V is TRBV14, with D possibly called TRBD1 or TRBD2 (5 bases each). Germline CDR1 and CDR2: SGHDN and FVKESK. The CDR3 loop spans 14 amino acids. The CDR3 DNA reads TGTGCCAGCAGGCAAGCAGGGAGCTCCTACGAGCAGTACTTC. It codes for CASRQAGSSYEQYF.

The chain links TRBV7-2 to TRBJ1-1; D gene unclear. V lost 3 bases to trimming and J lost 1 base, with 9 bases between them. This CDR3 is built from 14 residues. CDR1 is SGHTA and CDR2 is FQGNSA in the germline V gene. CDR3 protein: CASSLDGSNTEAFF. In DNA, the CDR3 is TGTGCCAGCAGCTTGGACGGATCGAACACTGAAGCTTTCTTT.

V and J are TRBV6-1 and TRBJ1-5; possibly TRBD1 for D (5 bases). Trimming took 4 bases from V and 11 from J, leaving 9 bases between them. The germline V gene has CDR1 MNHNS and CDR2 SASEGT. This CDR3 is built from 11 residues. The CDR3 loop is CASSGGASQHF. The CDR3 DNA is TGTGCCAGCAGTGGAGGGGCCTCCCAGCATTTT.

The chain is built from TRBV19 and TRBJ2-1; D might be TRBD1 or TRBD2, each matching 5 bases. Trimming pared 5 bases from V and 4 bases from J, leaving 9 bases between. CDR1 is LNHDA, CDR2 SQIVND, per germline (reference sequence). This CDR3 has 13 residues. CDR3 DNA: TGTGCCAGTAGTTGGGACGGGTACAATGAGCAGTTCTTC. It is translated as CASSWDGYNEQFF.

The V call is TRBV6-1, the J call TRBJ1-2; D unresolved. Per the germline V gene, CDR1 is MNHNS and CDR2 is SASEGT. Trimming removed 2 bases from V and 2 bases from J, with 12 bases in between. This CDR3 is built from 15 residues. CDR3 loop: CASSELGRHNYGYTF. In nucleotides, the CDR3 is TGTGCCAGCAGTGAATTAGGGCGTCACAACTATGGCTACACCTTC.

The genes are TRBV4-3 and TRBJ1-1; maybe TRBD1 (5 bases). V was pared by 0 bases and J by 0 bases, with 17 bases between. There are 18 residues in the CDR3. CDR1 and CDR2 (germline): LGHNA, YSLEER. CDR3 residues: CASSQEGRDLLMNTEAFF. The CDR3 nucleotides are TGCGCCAGCAGCCAAGAAGGCAGGGATCTCTTAATGAACACTGAAGCTTTCTTT.

The rearrangement uses TRBV6-1 and TRBJ1-5, with TRBD1 identical over 7 bases. This CDR3 comprises 17 residues. CDR1 and CDR2 from the germline V gene are MNHNS and SASEGT. The trim removed 1 base at V and 3 bases at J, leaving 9 bases unmatched. CDR3 sequence (DNA): TGTGCCAGCAGTGAAGTTCGACAGGGAGGATACAATCAGCCCCAGCATTTT. Its translation is CASSEVRQGGYNQPQHF.

The chain employs TRBV4-2 and TRBJ2-7; D remains unclear. V was pared by 0 bases and J by 4 bases, with 16 bases between. The germline V gene has CDR1 LGHNA and CDR2 YNFKEQ. The CDR3 contains 16 residues. CDR3 region: CASSQDLGRLEYEQYF. In DNA, the CDR3 is TGTGCCAGCAGCCAAGATCTAGGTCGATTGGAGTACGAGCAGTACTTC.

This chain joins TRBV5-4 and TRBJ1-1; 8 positions agree with TRBD1. The germline V gene encodes CDR1 SGHNT and CDR2 YYREEE (reference sequence). The J segment lost 0 bases and the V segment lost 0 bases, leaving 4 bases of the junction unmatched. The length of the CDR3 is 16 residues. This CDR3 is CASSLGGQVLNTEAFF. In DNA form, the CDR3 reads TGTGCCAGCAGCTTGGGGGGACAGGTCTTGAACACTGAAGCTTTCTTT.

This clone came up a few times. The rearrangement links TRBV9 to TRBJ2-7; D might be TRBD2 (6 bases). CDR3 length: 15 amino acids. Looked up from germline, CDR1 is SGDLS and CDR2 is YYNGEE. The V end lost 0 bases, the J end lost 2 bases, and 12 bases lay between the germline ends. The DNA for the CDR3 is TGTGCCAGCAGCGTAGCCGCGGGGCCTACCTACGAGCAGTACTTC. This encodes CASSVAAGPTYEQYF.

The V and J genes are TRBV28 and TRBJ1-1; D gene unclear. From germline, CDR1 is MDHEN and CDR2 SYDVKM. CDR3 length: 17 amino acids. V dropped 5 bases and J dropped 5 bases, with 24 bases sitting between them. The CDR3 region is CASSLSPRSPLFTEAFF. The DNA for the CDR3 is TGTGCCAGCAGTCTCTCTCCGCGGTCGCCTCTCTTTACTGAAGCTTTCTTT.

This clone appeared a few times. The chain combines TRBV7-9 with TRBJ1-1, with a tentative D call TRBD1 (6 bases). Trimming took 5 bases from V and 1 from J, leaving 14 bases between them. This CDR3 spans 15 amino acids. Germline V gene lookup returns CDR1 SEHNR and CDR2 FQNEAQ (reference sequence). The CDR3 DNA reads TGTGCCAGCAGCGAAAAGGACAGAGCGAACACTGAAGCTTTCTTT. As protein: CASSEKDRANTEAFF. The entire variable domain, with the rest obtained from reference TRBV7-9 and TRBJ1-1, is as follows: DTGVSQNPRHKITKRGQNVTFRCDPISEHNRLYWYRQTLGQGPEFLTYFQNEAQLEKSRLLSDRFSAERPKGSFSTLEIQRTEQGDSAMYLCASSEKDRANTEAFFGQGTRLTVV.

The chain combines TRBV15 with TRBJ1-2; a weak D match, TRBD1 (5 bases). The length of the CDR3 is 15 residues. Germline V lookup: CDR1 LNHNV, CDR2 YYDKDF (reference sequence). Trimming took 0 bases from V and 8 from J, leaving 16 bases between them. CDR3 in DNA: TGTGCCACCAGCAGAGATCGGGGCAGGTCGCCGGGCTACACCTTC. Its protein is CATSRDRGRSPGYTF.

This clone was counted between two and nine times. The CDR3 here is CASRGPSNSPLHF. In DNA, the CDR3 is TGCGCCAGCAGAGGACCGTCCAATTCACCCCTCCACTTT. V gene TRBV5-1 combines with J gene TRBJ1-6, with D unresolved. Trimming cost V 5 bases and J 7 bases, with 10 bases left between them. CDR1 SGHRS and CDR2 YFSETQ come from the germline V gene. The CDR3 is made up of 13 amino acids.

This chain uses TRBV30 with TRBJ1-2; D possibly corresponds to TRBD1 (5 bases). Germline assignment: CDR1 GTSNPN and CDR2 SVGIG (reference sequence). There are 16 residues in the CDR3. The germline V and J ends were trimmed by 0 bases and 0 bases, with 14 bases remaining between them. CDR3 in amino acids: CAWSVRGTLSNYGYTF. The CDR3 region has the DNA TGTGCCTGGAGTGTACGAGGGACCCTCTCTAACTATGGCTACACCTTC. Based on the CDR3 plus reference TRBV30 and TRBJ1-2, the full variable domain is SQTIHQWPATLVQPVGSPLSLECTVEGTSNPNLYWYRQAAGRGLQLLFYSVGIGQISSEVPQNLSASRPQDRQFILSSKKLLLSDSGFYLCAWSVRGTLSNYGYTFGSGTRLTVV.

The chain combines TRBV2 with TRBJ2-5; D is possibly TRBD1 (6 bases). CDR1 is SNHLY, CDR2 FYNNEI, per germline. Between the trimmed V and J ends, which lost 1 base and 5 bases, there was a span of 11 bases. CDR3 size: 14 residues. This CDR3 reads CASSEGGQGETQYF. CDR3 nucleotides: TGTGCCAGCAGTGAAGGAGGGCAGGGGGAGACCCAGTACTTC.